Each of the 20 T cell receptor beta chains below was sequenced from the same sample in a study of shared clonotypes between healthy human individuals. Selected positively for CCR7 and CD45RO-negative, naive CD8 cells excluded terminally differentiated effector memory CD45RA+ cells. Sequencing was performed with immunoSEQ multiplex PCR; in TCRdb, only in-frame clones are kept and a portion is missing. Of over 2,000,000 clones in the sample, around 95% were seen once. Sequenced input: naive CD8+ T cells from PBMCs. These receptors were collected from a man aged 18 to 30 in good health. Some clones in this sample may be carry-over from other donors' samples.

The CDR3 spells CSPLGLAGWAYNEQFF. The CDR3, as DNA: TGCAGCCCGCTAGGACTAGCGGGATGGGCCTACAATGAGCAGTTCTTC. The rearrangement links TRBV29-1 to TRBJ2-1, with TRBD2 matching over 12 bases. V lost 8 bases to trimming and J lost 2 bases; unmatched junction nucleotides: 10. Germline CDR1 and CDR2: SQVTM and ANQGSEA. This CDR3 has 16 residues.

V and J are TRBV7-6 and TRBJ2-5, with no clear D. The CDR3 is 15 amino acids. CDR1 and CDR2 (germline): SGHVS, FNYEAQ. Trimming pared 1 base from V and 1 base from J, leaving 10 bases between. The CDR3 nucleotides are TGTGCCAGCAGCTTAGACTGGAATTTCCAAGAGACCCAGTACTTC. It yields the protein CASSLDWNFQETQYF.

The chain joins TRBV29-1 to TRBJ2-2, with 11 bases fitting TRBD2. CDR3 length: 17 amino acids. J lost 5 bases, V lost 0 bases, and 8 bases had no gene match. The germline V gene has CDR1 SQVTM and CDR2 ANQGSEA. The CDR3 bases are TGCAGCGTTGAAGATAGGAATAGCGGGAGGGTAACCGGGGAGCTGTTTTTT. Encoded protein: CSVEDRNSGRVTGELFF.

The chain is built from TRBV28 and TRBJ1-4; the D gene is possibly TRBD1 (6 bases). This CDR3 has 15 amino acids. The germline CDR1 and CDR2 sequences are MDHEN and SYDVKM. V lost 2 bases, J lost 2 bases, and 9 bases lay in between. CDR3 loop: CASSLRGFTNEKLFF. CDR3 coding DNA: TGTGCCAGCAGTTTAAGGGGGTTTACTAATGAAAAACTGTTTTTT.

V usage is TRBV7-9 and J usage is TRBJ2-3; D possibly corresponds to TRBD1 (6 bases). V was clipped by 5 bases and J by 7 bases, with 10 bases between them. The CDR3 is 12 amino acids. Per germline, CDR1 SEHNR and CDR2 FQNEAQ (reference sequence). CDR3 in DNA: TGTGCCAGCAGCCCAGGGGAAAATACGCAGTATTTT. The encoded protein is CASSPGENTQYF. The complete variable domain, with remaining parts taken from reference TRBV7-9 and TRBJ2-3, reads DTGVSQNPRHKITKRGQNVTFRCDPISEHNRLYWYRQTLGQGPEFLTYFQNEAQLEKSRLLSDRFSAERPKGSFSTLEIQRTEQGDSAMYLCASSPGENTQYFGPGTRLTVL.

The rearrangement joins TRBV19 to TRBJ2-2; D is uncertain. The ends were cut back, 7 bases at V and 4 bases at J, with 13 bases in the middle. The CDR3 contains 14 residues. Germline V gives CDR1 LNHDA, CDR2 SQIVND (reference sequence). The CDR3 region is CASTPGQSTGELFF. The DNA of the CDR3 is TGTGCCAGTACCCCCGGCCAGAGCACCGGGGAGCTGTTTTTT.

The chain employs TRBV10-1 and TRBJ2-7; tentatively, D is TRBD1 (5 bases). Germline V gives CDR1 WNHNN, CDR2 SYGVQD (reference sequence). Trimming cost V 3 bases and J 4 bases, with 16 bases left between them. The CDR3 runs 15 residues. CDR3 sequence: CASSESTQVGYEQYF. CDR3 nucleotides: TGCGCCAGCAGTGAATCTACACAGGTAGGGTACGAGCAGTACTTC.

This rearrangement joins TRBV2 to TRBJ1-5, with 7 bases lining up with TRBD1. The germline gives CDR1 SNHLY, CDR2 FYNNEI. With V trimmed by 5 bases and J by 2 bases, 6 bases remained unmatched. CDR3 length: 15 residues. CDR3 sequence (DNA): TGTGCCAGCAGTCAACAGGGGATGCGCAATCAGCCCCAGCATTTT. Its protein is CASSQQGMRNQPQHF.

This chain joins TRBV6-5 and TRBJ2-7, with a tentative D call TRBD2 (6 bases). V lost 0 bases and J 1 base, leaving 13 bases between the germline ends. Per the germline V gene, CDR1 is MNHEY and CDR2 is SVGAGI. The CDR3 runs to 16 residues. The CDR3 here is CASSYSRDSPSYEQYF. CDR3 bases: TGTGCCAGCAGTTACTCTAGGGACTCGCCGTCCTACGAGCAGTACTTC.

The gene calls are TRBV6-1 and TRBJ2-2, with 9 positions matching TRBD1. Germline loops: CDR1 MNHNS, CDR2 SASEGT. This CDR3 region has 15 residues. Trimming removed 3 bases from V and 5 bases from J; junction bases left unmatched: 4. CDR3 loop: CASSEGQGRTGELFF. The CDR3 DNA reads as TGTGCCAGCAGTGAGGGACAGGGAAGGACCGGGGAGCTGTTTTTT.

This sequence joins TRBV28 and TRBJ2-7; the D call may be TRBD1 or TRBD2 (6 bases each). The CDR3 is made up of 14 amino acids. Germline-derived CDR1 and CDR2 are MDHEN and SYDVKM. Deletions cut 4 bases from V and 1 base from J, with 11 bases between. The CDR3 nucleotides are TGTGCCAGCAGTTATACAGGGACTTCCTACGAGCAGTACTTC. Its translation: CASSYTGTSYEQYF.

CDR3 sequence: CASSPGGGRGYEQYF. The DNA for the CDR3 is TGTGCCAGCAGCCCAGGGGGCGGGAGAGGGTACGAGCAGTACTTC. The V gene is TRBV5-6, the J gene TRBJ2-7; tentatively, D is TRBD1 (8 bases). V was trimmed by 4 bases and J by 4 bases, leaving 18 bases between them. This CDR3 comprises 15 residues. Germline CDR1 is SGHDT and CDR2 is YYEEEE.

The rearrangement joins TRBV10-3 to TRBJ1-3; D uncertain. CDR3 size: 14 residues. In germline, CDR1 is ENHRY, CDR2 SYGVKD. V dropped 4 bases and J dropped 12 bases, with 19 bases sitting between them. The CDR3, as DNA: TGTGCCATCAGTGGGGAACCGTATCAAGGGTACATATATTTT. Translated, it gives CAISGEPYQGYIYF.

The chain recombines TRBV6-4 with TRBJ2-7; either TRBD1 or TRBD2 may supply D (5 bases each). This CDR3 region has 15 residues. CDR1 MRHNA and CDR2 SNTAGT come from the germline V gene. The V end was cut by 0 bases, the J end by 6 bases, with 15 bases between. The CDR3 nucleotides read TGTGCCAGCAGTGACTCTCCGGGACCTTGGGGCGAGCAGTACTTC. This translates into CASSDSPGPWGEQYF.

The rearrangement uses TRBV15 and TRBJ1-5, with D unresolved. This CDR3 has 14 amino acids. V was pared by 6 bases and J by 0 bases, with 9 bases between. CDR1 is LNHNV, CDR2 YYDKDF, per germline (reference sequence). CDR3 region: CATRPDGSNQPQHF. CDR3 DNA sequence: TGTGCCACCAGACCTGACGGTAGCAATCAGCCCCAGCATTTT.

This rearrangement joins TRBV27 to TRBJ2-3; no reliable D call. The germline V gene has CDR1 MNHEY and CDR2 SMNVEV (reference sequence). The CDR3 extends over 13 amino acids. The V end lost 5 bases, the J end lost 9 bases, and 15 bases lay between the germline ends. In nucleotides, the CDR3 is TGTGCCAGCAGTCCCCAGACTCTCATCACGCAGTATTTT. This codes for CASSPQTLITQYF.

A note on this clone: This sample also contains other DNA sequences that code for the same CDR3. The V gene is TRBV5-1, the J gene TRBJ2-1; D is unresolved. The CDR3 is 11 residues long. The germline V and J ends were trimmed by 0 bases and 7 bases, with 2 bases remaining between them. CDR1 and CDR2 from the germline V gene are SGHRS and YFSETQ. The CDR3, as DNA: TGCGCCAGCAGCTTGGGAAATGAGCAGTTCTTC. Protein product: CASSLGNEQFF.

The chain carries TRBV19 and TRBJ2-3; TRBD1 is a possible D gene (5 bases). The CDR3 extends over 10 amino acids. Trimming left V 8 bases short and J 14 bases short, with 14 bases between. In germline, CDR1 is LNHDA, CDR2 SQIVND (reference sequence). CDR3 sequence: CASLGPPVYF. The CDR3 coding sequence is TGTGCCAGTCTGGGGCCCCCGGTGTATTTT. Using reference TRBV19 and TRBJ2-3 for the parts outside the CDR3, the full variable domain is DGGITQSPKYLFRKEGQNVTLSCEQNLNHDAMYWYRQDPGQGLRLIYYSQIVNDFQKGDIAEGYSVSREKKESFPLTVTSAQKNPTAFYLCASLGPPVYFGPGTRLTVL.

This chain links TRBV27 with TRBJ2-7; TRBD2 is a possible D gene (5 bases). Trimming took off 5 bases at V and 0 bases at J, with 11 bases between the two ends. CDR3 length: 14 amino acids. Germline V gives CDR1 MNHEY, CDR2 SMNVEV (reference sequence). Here the CDR3 DNA reads TGTGCCAGCAGTATTTCCGGGATCTCCTACGAGCAGTACTTC. It codes for CASSISGISYEQYF.

The CDR3 coding sequence is TGTGCCAGCAGCTCGGACGAGGCCGGTCATGGCTACACCTTC. Encoded protein: CASSSDEAGHGYTF. The chain has TRBV13 and TRBJ1-2; D call uncertain. There are 14 residues in the CDR3. V was cut by 4 bases and J by 6 bases, with 15 bases left in between. CDR1 PRHDT and CDR2 FYEKMQ come from the germline V gene (reference sequence).